These T cell receptor beta chains were read from a single sample in a study of vaccination effects on CD4 cells after COVID-19. Measured with immunoSEQ multiplex PCR; TCRdb has only the in-frame clones, and not every one. The sample holds 23,000 or so clones; roughly 80% are singletons and the top ten take about 5.7%. What these receptors recognize is not known. Sequencing was performed on CD4+ T cells from PBMCs cultured with SARS-CoV-2 spike peptides, taken after COVID-19 vaccination. The receptors here all came from a human donor who received a COVID-19 vaccine. Some clones in this sample may be carry-over from other donors' samples. Each CDR3 is given with its conserved first and last residue. The D gene is left open where the match is weak. Clone size is given for some rows only: seen once, a few or many times, or a class if the clone is expanded.

CDR3: CSVEAEPTGSAQYF
DNA: TGCAGCGTTGAGGCGGAACCAACGGGTTCGGCCCAGTACTTC
V: TRBV29-1
J: TRBJ2-5
D: .
size: .

CDR3: CASRRGRGGTYQETQYF
DNA: TGTGCCAGCAGGCGGGGAAGGGGGGGGACATACCAAGAGACCCAGTACTTC
V: TRBV2
J: TRBJ2-5
D: .
size: .

CDR3: CASSQALGLAGVEQFF
DNA: TGCGCCAGCAGCCAGGCCTTGGGACTAGCGGGGGTTGAGCAGTTCTTC
V: TRBV5-1
J: TRBJ2-1
D: TRBD2
size: .

CDR3: CASSLGGSYNEQFF
DNA: TGTGCCAGCAGCTTAGGGGGTTCCTACAATGAGCAGTTCTTC
V: TRBV11-3
J: TRBJ2-1
D: .
size: .

CDR3: CASSISGLRTGNTIYF
DNA: TGTGCCAGTAGTATATCGGGACTCCGAACCGGAAACACCATATATTTT
V: TRBV19
J: TRBJ1-3
D: .
size: .

CDR3: CASSQGAPLYGYTF
DNA: TGTGCCAGCTCACAGGGAGCTCCTCTCTATGGCTACACCTTC
V: TRBV19
J: TRBJ1-2
D: .
size: .

CDR3: CSVEQTGTGGSGEQFF
DNA: TGCAGCGTTGAGCAGACCGGGACAGGGGGATCCGGTGAGCAGTTCTTC
V: TRBV29-1
J: TRBJ2-1
D: TRBD1
size: .

CDR3: CASSPSGGVETQYF
DNA: TGTGCCAGCAGTCCTAGCGGGGGGGTAGAGACCCAGTACTTC
V: TRBV7-3
J: TRBJ2-5
D: TRBD2
size: .

CDR3: CASSHGDRANSPLHF
DNA: TGTGCCAGCAGCCACGGCGACAGGGCTAATTCACCCCTCCACTTT
V: TRBV3-1/TRBV3-2
J: TRBJ1-6
D: TRBD1
size: few

CDR3: CASSPEPLRGQFF
DNA: TGTGCCAGCAGCCCGGAACCACTAAGAGGGCAGTTCTTC
V: TRBV7-3
J: TRBJ2-1
D: .
size: .

CDR3: CASSLAAGTSTSNEQFF
DNA: TGTGCCAGCAGCTTAGCGGCCGGGACCTCCACCAGCAATGAGCAGTTCTTC
V: TRBV7-6
J: TRBJ2-1
D: .
size: once

CDR3: CASSTSWGREETQYF
DNA: TGCGCCAGCAGTACTTCATGGGGCAGGGAAGAGACCCAGTACTTC
V: TRBV4-3
J: TRBJ2-5
D: .
size: .

CDR3: CASSPLDSARDYGYTF
DNA: TGTGCCAGCTCACCGTTGGACTCTGCTAGGGACTATGGCTACACCTTC
V: TRBV18
J: TRBJ1-2
D: .
size: .

CDR3: CASSRRMEFGEKLFF
DNA: TGTGCCAGCTCACGACGGATGGAATTTGGAGAAAAACTGTTTTTT
V: TRBV18
J: TRBJ1-4
D: .
size: few

CDR3: CATSEPGGQQNTEAFF
DNA: TGTGCCACCAGCGAGCCTGGGGGACAGCAGAACACTGAAGCTTTCTTT
V: TRBV15
J: TRBJ1-1
D: TRBD1
size: .

CDR3: CASSEGDGRPYGYTF
DNA: TGTGCCAGCAGTGAAGGGGATGGGAGACCCTATGGCTACACCTTC
V: TRBV6-1
J: TRBJ1-2
D: .
size: .

CDR3: CASSVAGDYNSPLHF
DNA: TGTGCCAGCAGCGTAGCAGGGGACTATAATTCACCCCTCCACTTT
V: TRBV9
J: TRBJ1-6
D: .
size: .

CDR3: CAWRGADNEKLFF
DNA: TGTGCCTGGAGGGGTGCCGATAATGAAAAACTGTTTTTT
V: TRBV30
J: TRBJ1-4
D: .
size: .

CDR3: CASSLGDRGQKINQPQHF
DNA: TGTGCCAGCAGCTTAGGGGACAGGGGCCAGAAAATCAATCAGCCCCAGCATTTT
V: TRBV7-2
J: TRBJ1-5
D: TRBD1
size: .

CDR3: CASSYYPGLAGKNTGELFF
DNA: TGTGCCAGCAGTTACTATCCAGGACTAGCGGGGAAGAACACCGGGGAGCTGTTTTTT
V: TRBV6-2/TRBV6-3
J: TRBJ2-2
D: TRBD2
size: .

CDR3: CASSPDSLPDTQYF
DNA: TGTGCCAGCAGTCCGGACAGTCTTCCAGATACGCAGTATTTT
V: TRBV6-5
J: TRBJ2-3
D: .
size: .

CDR3: CASRVVSEQFF
DNA: TGTGCCAGCAGGGTAGTAAGTGAGCAGTTCTTC
V: TRBV6-5
J: TRBJ2-1
D: .
size: .

CDR3: CASRRGGEQPQHF
DNA: TGTGCCAGCAGGAGGGGGGGGGAGCAGCCCCAGCATTTT
V: TRBV6-5
J: TRBJ1-5
D: .
size: .

CDR3: CASSLSDPRAKNIQYF
DNA: TGTGCCAGTAGCCTCTCGGACCCGAGGGCCAAAAACATTCAGTACTTC
V: TRBV19
J: TRBJ2-4
D: .
size: .

CDR3: CASTRDGPSVGYTF
DNA: TGTGCCAGCACTAGGGACGGGCCTTCCGTGGGCTACACCTTC
V: TRBV2
J: TRBJ1-2
D: .
size: .

CDR3: CASTKGTNYGYTF
DNA: TGTGCCAGCACCAAGGGGACTAACTATGGCTACACCTTC
V: TRBV6-5
J: TRBJ1-2
D: .
size: .

CDR3: CASSLLYRDRGRNYGYTF
DNA: TGTGCCAGCAGCCTCCTCTACCGGGACAGGGGTCGGAACTATGGCTACACCTTC
V: TRBV14
J: TRBJ1-2
D: TRBD1
size: .

CDR3: CASSFFQGTDTQYF
DNA: TGTGCCAGCAGCTTCTTCCAGGGCACAGATACGCAGTATTTT
V: TRBV13
J: TRBJ2-3
D: .
size: .

CDR3: CASSRHSSHTGELFF
DNA: TGTGCCAGCAGTCGTCACTCCAGTCACACCGGGGAGCTGTTTTTT
V: TRBV6-5
J: TRBJ2-2
D: .
size: .

CDR3: CASSATQGHSGNTIYF
DNA: TGTGCCAGCAGCGCCACGCAGGGCCACTCTGGAAACACCATATATTTT
V: TRBV7-2
J: TRBJ1-3
D: .
size: .

CDR3: CASSRTTSGGNNEQFF
DNA: TGTGCCAGCAGCCGGACGACTAGCGGGGGAAACAATGAGCAGTTCTTC
V: TRBV5-6
J: TRBJ2-1
D: TRBD2
size: few

CDR3: CASSLSAVENYGYTF
DNA: TGTGCCAGCAGCTTAAGTGCGGTAGAGAACTATGGCTACACCTTC
V: TRBV7-9
J: TRBJ1-2
D: .
size: .

CDR3: CASSDLGGPFSSYNEQFF
DNA: TGTGCCAGCAGTGATCTAGGGGGCCCTTTTAGCTCCTACAATGAGCAGTTCTTC
V: TRBV6-1
J: TRBJ2-1
D: TRBD1
size: .

CDR3: CASSLIRTDTQYF
DNA: TGTGCCAGCAGTCTCATACGGACAGATACGCAGTATTTT
V: TRBV12-3/TRBV12-4
J: TRBJ2-3
D: .
size: .

CDR3: CASGFDRPGHGYTF
DNA: TGCGCCAGCGGATTTGACAGGCCGGGACATGGCTACACCTTC
V: TRBV5-1
J: TRBJ1-2
D: .
size: .

CDR3: CASSPGWDRGGNEQFF
DNA: TGTGCCAGCAGCCCGGGCTGGGACAGGGGAGGCAATGAGCAGTTCTTC
V: TRBV5-4
J: TRBJ2-1
D: TRBD1
size: .

CDR3: CAWGPPDSLNSPLHF
DNA: TGTGCCTGGGGGCCCCCCGACAGCCTGAATTCACCCCTCCACTTT
V: TRBV30
J: TRBJ1-6
D: .
size: .

CDR3: CASSLGQGYTEAFF
DNA: TGCGCCAGCAGCTTGGGACAGGGTTACACTGAAGCTTTCTTT
V: TRBV5-1
J: TRBJ1-1
D: TRBD1
size: .

CDR3: CASRYGSVDEQFF
DNA: TGTGCCAGTAGATACGGGTCCGTCGATGAGCAGTTCTTC
V: TRBV19
J: TRBJ2-1
D: .
size: .

CDR3: CASSLNRDQHF
DNA: TGTGCCAGCAGTTTAAACAGGGACCAGCATTTT
V: TRBV28
J: TRBJ1-5
D: .
size: .

CDR3: CASSPQRGLGGYTF
DNA: TGTGCCAGCAGTCCCCAGAGGGGGCTCGGTGGCTACACCTTC
V: TRBV28
J: TRBJ1-2
D: TRBD1
size: .

CDR3: CASSYVGGVQPQHF
DNA: TGTGCCAGCAGTTACGTGGGAGGGGTCCAGCCCCAGCATTTT
V: TRBV6-2/TRBV6-3
J: TRBJ1-5
D: .
size: .

CDR3: CASRKGTGGAETQYF
DNA: TGTGCCAGCAGGAAGGGCACAGGGGGCGCGGAGACCCAGTACTTC
V: TRBV6-5
J: TRBJ2-5
D: TRBD1
size: once

CDR3: CASVLTVNTEAFF
DNA: TGTGCCAGCGTGTTGACGGTGAACACTGAAGCTTTCTTT
V: TRBV11-1
J: TRBJ1-1
D: .
size: few

CDR3: CASIRPGQGSYGYTF
DNA: TGTGCCAGCATTAGGCCGGGACAGGGAAGCTATGGCTACACCTTC
V: TRBV2
J: TRBJ1-2
D: TRBD1
size: .